This paragraph covers one TCR beta chain sequence. The antigen remains unidentified. PCR primers comprised 60 Vbeta and 13 Jbeta primers. As originally analysed: Later, an analysis found around 77 million unique TCR beta chains, and about 10 million of these were shared. Method: immunoSEQ multiplex PCR; TCRdb's copy keeps in-frame clones and lacks some. D and trimming were read from the DNA, whereas the V and J calls and clone size are those reported in that table. The sample comprises over 100,000 clones, just under 75% of which are singletons, and about 2% rests with the top ten. The data stem from a study of cytomegalovirus exposure and HLA in healthy donors. On the study more broadly: Earlier results showed some 120 million unique TCR beta sequences derived from roughly 200 million T cells. Within the Caucasian-associated ancestry cluster were 81% of the roughly 400 genotyped donors.

The CDR3 contains 15 residues. Trimming shortened V by 5 bases and J by 9 bases, and 20 bases separated the two germline ends. CDR1 and CDR2 from the germline V gene are SGHAT and FQNNGV. Study-wide findings and caveats: Most TCR sequences were seen very rarely across donors, but some public TCRs occurred in many.

The clonotype comes from a human donor in good health. Sequenced: PBMCs. V gene TRBV11-2 combines with J gene TRBJ2-1; perhaps TRBD1 as D (5 bases). The CDR3 reads CASSPDISEGGEQFF. The CDR3 DNA reads as TGTGCCAGCAGCCCGGACATTTCAGAAGGTGGTGAGCAGTTCTTC.